A selection of T cell receptor beta chains follows, all from one sample in a study of cytomegalovirus exposure and HLA in healthy donors. Profiled with immunoSEQ multiplex PCR; TCRdb holds only in-frame clones, not every one. The table has 95,000 to 100,000 clones, 75% seen once. Input material: PBMCs. The source is a man aged 50 or older in good health and CMV-seronegative. CDR3s include the opening cysteine and the closing phenylalanine or tryptophan.

CDR3 protein: CASQTIWTSNSPLHF; V gene: TRBV11-1; J gene: TRBJ1-6
CDR3 protein: CASSGGNVGNQPQHF; V gene: TRBV28; J gene: TRBJ1-5
CDR3 protein: CASSDGQGSGGYTF; V gene: TRBV6-4; J gene: TRBJ1-2
CDR3 protein: CASSKGTTPQTFGGYTF; V gene: TRBV19; J gene: TRBJ1-2
CDR3 protein: CASRFTGEDPKGCEKLFF; V gene: TRBV6-4; J gene: TRBJ1-4
CDR3 protein: CASSLRASGSRGELFF; V gene: TRBV7-2; J gene: TRBJ2-2
CDR3 protein: CASSSIGTGPREAFF; V gene: TRBV28; J gene: TRBJ1-1
CDR3 protein: CASSPRSGDTDTQYF; V gene: TRBV6-5; J gene: TRBJ2-3
CDR3 protein: CASSYGRRAQYF; V gene: TRBV7-2; J gene: TRBJ2-5
CDR3 protein: CASSAQPGANSGANVLTF; V gene: TRBV4-3; J gene: TRBJ2-6
CDR3 protein: CATSAPGGQNTEAFF; V gene: TRBV15; J gene: TRBJ1-1
CDR3 protein: CASSAGLEFNEQFF; V gene: TRBV5-1; J gene: TRBJ2-1
CDR3 protein: CASSPTGTEAFF; V gene: TRBV6-1; J gene: TRBJ1-1
CDR3 protein: CASRGDSAYGYTF; V gene: TRBV19; J gene: TRBJ1-2
CDR3 protein: CASSRGIQDQPQHF; V gene: TRBV6-5; J gene: TRBJ1-5
CDR3 protein: CASRETSGGTYEQYF; V gene: TRBV2; J gene: TRBJ2-7
CDR3 protein: CASRGLAGEYTDTQYF; V gene: TRBV7-2; J gene: TRBJ2-3
CDR3 protein: CASSQGTGRSNSPLHF; V gene: TRBV4-2; J gene: TRBJ1-6
CDR3 protein: CASSLQRNPSYNEQFF; V gene: TRBV27; J gene: TRBJ2-1
CDR3 protein: CASTKTGANVLTF; V gene: TRBV5-6; J gene: TRBJ2-6
CDR3 protein: CASRLGPGLGDEQFF; V gene: TRBV4-3; J gene: TRBJ2-1
CDR3 protein: CASSLGQGTPETQYF; V gene: TRBV5-8; J gene: TRBJ2-5
CDR3 protein: CASSFRARADEQFF; V gene: TRBV11-2; J gene: TRBJ2-1
CDR3 protein: CSSSPAGTSSGNTIYF; V gene: TRBV7-9; J gene: TRBJ1-3
CDR3 protein: CASSTQQGSNEQYF; V gene: TRBV25-1; J gene: TRBJ2-7
CDR3 protein: CSVEGAAGHEQYF; V gene: TRBV29-1; J gene: TRBJ2-7
CDR3 protein: CASSLMRQKSPETQYF; V gene: TRBV7-6; J gene: TRBJ2-5
CDR3 protein: CASTGIGRGSEQYF; V gene: TRBV5-1; J gene: TRBJ2-7
CDR3 protein: CASSVDSSGGVEQYF; V gene: TRBV9; J gene: TRBJ2-7
CDR3 protein: CATSRDQGRTGDTQYF; V gene: TRBV15; J gene: TRBJ2-3
CDR3 protein: CATTRVREETQYF; V gene: TRBV18; J gene: TRBJ2-5
CDR3 protein: CASSFRGLGNQPQHF; V gene: TRBV28; J gene: TRBJ1-5
CDR3 protein: CASSSGTSAYEQYF; V gene: TRBV28; J gene: TRBJ2-7
CDR3 protein: CAWRGQGGQPQHF; V gene: TRBV30; J gene: TRBJ1-5
CDR3 protein: CSVETSGGQYF; V gene: TRBV29-1; J gene: TRBJ2-5
CDR3 protein: CASSPGTDTDTQYF; V gene: TRBV5-1; J gene: TRBJ2-3